This T cell receptor beta chain originates from a study of blood T cell repertoires in COVID-19. Across the study: PBMCs, B-cell-depleted T cells, or T cells were the source of the cDNA or gDNA that made up the material.

CDR1 is SGHRS, CDR2 YFSETQ, per germline. The CDR3 sequence is 18 residues long. Trimming shortened V by 4 bases and J by 0 bases, and 17 bases separated the two germline ends. This clone has a single count. This table comes from immunoSEQ multiplex PCR, and its TCRdb copy is limited to in-frame clones, with some not included. The table has over 200,000 clones, around 88% seen once; the top ten hold 8.2%. This TCR was sampled from a woman between 45 and 60 years old with acute or convalescent COVID-19. This chain joins TRBV5-1 and TRBJ2-6; a possible D gene is TRBD2 (6 bases). The sequencing input was peripheral blood. The CDR3 sequence: CASSGRGGALSGANVLTF. The DNA of the CDR3 is TGCGCCAGCAGCGGCCGGGGAGGCGCCCTCTCTGGGGCCAACGTCCTGACTTTC.